Listed below are T cell receptor beta chains from one sample, sequenced in a study of OX40 agonist ivuxolimab in advanced cancers. The table came from immunoSEQ multiplex PCR; TCRdb's copy has only in-frame clones and leaves some out. The table records about 24,000 clones, over 65% of them present only once. Material: CD4+ or CD8+ T cells sorted from blood, obtained in a trial of the OX40 agonist ivuxolimab. The receptors were sampled from an adult with an advanced solid tumor such as melanoma, head and neck, liver or kidney cancer. The CDR3 runs from the conserved cysteine through the conserved F or W. D genes are given only for firm matches. Not every row has a clone size; where given, it reads once, few, many or a size class.

few	TRBV19	TRBJ2-5	NA	15	CASSINTGPRETQYF	TGTGCCAGTAGTATAAACACAGGACCTCGGGAGACCCAGTACTTC
NA	TRBV27	TRBJ2-3	NA	13	CASSLPNSRKQYF	TGTGCCAGCAGTTTACCGAACAGCAGGAAGCAGTATTTT
few	TRBV6-5	TRBJ2-2	NA	15	CASSFVFSNTGELFF	TGTGCCAGCAGTTTTGTGTTCTCGAACACCGGGGAGCTGTTTTTT
NA	TRBV27	TRBJ2-7	NA	15	CASSFLDQRYYEQYF	TGTGCCAGCAGTTTTTTGGACCAGCGTTACTACGAGCAGTACTTC
NA	TRBV25-1	TRBJ2-7	NA	11	CASSDIYEQYF	TGTGCCAGCAGTGACATCTACGAGCAGTACTTC
NA	TRBV27	TRBJ2-7	NA	12	CASTNSPYEQYF	TGTGCCAGCACCAACAGTCCCTACGAGCAGTACTTC
once	TRBV19	TRBJ1-2	NA	15	CASSPKGGSNYGYTF	TGTGCCAGTAGCCCCAAGGGGGGCTCTAACTATGGCTACACCTTC
NA	TRBV7-2	TRBJ2-1	NA	15	CASSLGRAVGKEQFF	TGTGCCAGCAGCTTAGGGAGGGCCGTGGGAAAAGAGCAGTTCTTC
NA	TRBV7-2	TRBJ2-3	TRBD2	18	CASSLPRTSGRGSDTQYF	TGTGCCAGCAGCTTACCGCGGACTAGCGGGAGGGGGTCAGATACGCAGTATTTT
NA	TRBV5-1	TRBJ2-5	TRBD1	17	CASSFGTGTGRGETQYF	TGCGCCAGCAGCTTCGGGACCGGGACAGGTCGTGGAGAGACCCAGTACTTC
NA	TRBV6-1	TRBJ2-2	NA	13	CASSARSTGELFF	TGTGCCAGCAGTGCGAGATCCACCGGGGAGCTGTTTTTT
NA	TRBV5-1	TRBJ1-1	NA	14	CASSLGSVNTEAFF	TGCGCCAGCAGCTTGGGGAGTGTAAACACTGAAGCTTTCTTT
once	TRBV28	TRBJ2-6	NA	15	CASSYSPSGANVLTF	TGTGCCAGCAGCTATAGTCCCTCTGGGGCCAACGTCCTGACTTTC
few	TRBV15	TRBJ2-7	TRBD1	15	CATSRGQGSHYEQYF	TGTGCCACCAGCAGAGGACAGGGCAGTCACTACGAGCAGTACTTC
few	TRBV6-1	TRBJ2-4	NA	14	CASSEGVAQNIQYF	TGTGCCAGCAGTGAAGGGGTTGCCCAAAACATTCAGTACTTC
NA	TRBV13	TRBJ2-3	NA	13	CASSRDSGDTQYF	TGTGCCAGCAGCCGGGACTCTGGGGATACGCAGTATTTT
NA	TRBV28	TRBJ1-1	NA	12	CASRLQNTEAFF	TGTGCCAGCAGACTACAGAACACTGAAGCTTTCTTT
medium-sized	TRBV27	TRBJ2-2	NA	11	CASSTAGELFF	TGTGCCAGCAGCACGGCCGGGGAGCTGTTTTTT
NA	TRBV7-9	TRBJ1-2	NA	15	CAPELGLDGTYGYTF	TGTGCCCCCGAATTAGGTCTTGACGGAACATATGGCTACACCTTC
NA	TRBV7-8	TRBJ2-7	TRBD2	15	CASSPGAGATYEQYF	TGTGCCAGCAGCCCCGGAGCGGGAGCGACCTACGAGCAGTACTTC
few	TRBV28	TRBJ2-5	TRBD1	16	CASSLGTGLIGETQYF	TGTGCCAGCAGTTTGGGGACAGGGCTGATCGGAGAGACCCAGTACTTC
few	TRBV28	TRBJ1-4	NA	13	CASSLGTGVWLFF	TGTGCCAGCAGTTTGGGGACGGGGGTTTGGCTGTTTTTT
few	TRBV18	TRBJ1-1	TRBD1	19	CASSPLPGQGLRLNTEAFF	TGTGCCAGCTCACCATTGCCGGGACAGGGGCTTAGGCTGAACACTGAAGCTTTCTTT
NA	TRBV7-9	TRBJ1-1	NA	14	CASSLMGQNTEAFF	TGTGCCAGCAGCTTAATGGGACAGAACACTGAAGCTTTCTTT
NA	TRBV6-5	TRBJ2-3	TRBD1	13	CASSPGGRDTQYF	TGTGCCAGCAGCCCAGGGGGCAGGGATACGCAGTATTTT
NA	TRBV6-6	TRBJ2-7	TRBD1	13	CASRDSDSYEQYF	TGTGCCAGCCGGGACAGTGACTCCTACGAGCAGTACTTC
NA	TRBV7-2	TRBJ1-2	NA	12	CASSPQTTGYTF	TGTGCCAGCAGCCCCCAGACAACTGGCTACACCTTC
once	TRBV28	TRBJ1-5	NA	13	CASSATVNQPQHF	TGTGCCAGCAGTGCGACGGTAAATCAGCCCCAGCATTTT
NA	TRBV4-3	TRBJ2-1	NA	14	CASSQGAPGLEQFF	TGCGCCAGCAGCCAAGGAGCGCCCGGCTTGGAGCAGTTCTTC
NA	TRBV7-8	TRBJ2-7	NA	15	CASSLAQGGAYEQYF	TGTGCCAGCAGCTTAGCGCAGGGGGGGGCCTACGAGCAGTACTTC
NA	TRBV2	TRBJ2-1	TRBD1	14	CASSEEGQLNEQFF	TGTGCCAGCAGTGAAGAGGGACAGCTCAATGAGCAGTTCTTC
few	TRBV28	TRBJ1-4	TRBD1	16	CASSFDLWDRSEKLFF	TGTGCCAGCAGTTTCGACCTTTGGGACAGGTCTGAAAAACTGTTTTTT
NA	TRBV6-1	TRBJ2-3	TRBD1	15	CASSGRTGLTDTQYF	TGTGCCAGCAGTGGCCGGACAGGCTTGACAGATACGCAGTATTTT
NA	TRBV6-5	TRBJ2-5	NA	11	CASSSRETQYF	TGTGCCAGCAGCTCCCGTGAGACCCAGTACTTC
once	TRBV7-9	TRBJ2-2	NA	15	CASSSQTGNTGELFF	TGTGCCAGCAGCTCACAGACAGGGAACACCGGGGAGCTGTTTTTT
NA	TRBV19	TRBJ2-6	NA	15	CASSPQISGANVLTF	TGTGCCAGTAGTCCACAGATCTCTGGGGCCAACGTCCTGACTTTC
NA	TRBV7-9	TRBJ1-2	NA	13	CASSPSGKGGYTF	TGTGCCAGCAGCCCAAGTGGGAAAGGTGGCTACACCTTC
NA	TRBV28	TRBJ2-7	NA	13	CASSLGGPYEQYF	TGTGCCAGCAGTTTGGGCGGCCCCTACGAGCAGTACTTC
NA	TRBV7-2	TRBJ1-2	TRBD1	17	CASSLALWTGGAKGYTF	TGTGCCAGCAGCTTAGCGCTCTGGACAGGGGGCGCGAAGGGCTACACCTTC
once	TRBV11-2	TRBJ1-2	NA	15	CASSPGPVRNYGYTF	TGTGCCAGCAGCCCTGGGCCCGTCCGTAACTATGGCTACACCTTC
NA	TRBV7-3	TRBJ2-3	NA	15	CASSSSGTMGDTQYF	TGTGCCAGCAGCTCCTCCGGGACCATGGGAGATACGCAGTATTTT
NA	TRBV25-1	TRBJ2-1	TRBD1	15	CASSGDRGVRNEQFF	TGTGCCAGCAGTGGCGACAGGGGGGTAAGGAATGAGCAGTTCTTC
NA	TRBV10-2	TRBJ2-4	NA	15	CASSESWRAKNIQYF	TGCGCCAGCAGTGAGTCTTGGAGAGCCAAAAACATTCAGTACTTC
medium-sized	TRBV7-6	TRBJ1-3	NA	14	CASSLGVRGNTIYF	TGTGCCAGCAGCTTAGGGGTCCGCGGAAACACCATATATTTT
NA	TRBV7-2	TRBJ2-7	NA	16	CASSLATGRASYEQYF	TGTGCCAGCAGCTTAGCTACAGGGAGGGCCTCCTACGAGCAGTACTTC
NA	TRBV11-2	TRBJ2-7	NA	15	CASSLAAARDYEQYF	TGTGCCAGCAGCTTAGCCGCGGCCAGAGACTACGAGCAGTACTTC
NA	TRBV5-8	TRBJ1-1	TRBD1	14	CASRRDRGPTEAFF	TGTGCCAGCAGGCGGGACAGGGGGCCCACTGAAGCTTTCTTT
NA	TRBV6-4	TRBJ1-4	TRBD1	13	CASSEGAGEKLFF	TGTGCCAGCAGCGAGGGGGCAGGCGAAAAACTGTTTTTT
once	TRBV19	TRBJ2-3	NA	12	CASSRGTDTQYF	TGTGCCAGTAGTAGGGGGACAGATACGCAGTATTTT
NA	TRBV28	TRBJ1-2	NA	12	CASSLQRYGYTF	TGTGCCAGCAGTCTCCAGCGATATGGCTACACCTTC
NA	TRBV6-5	TRBJ2-7	NA	15	CASNVGGGGTYEQYF	TGTGCCAGCAACGTAGGGGGCGGGGGGACCTACGAGCAGTACTTC
NA	TRBV20-1	TRBJ1-1	NA	11	CSAGANTEAFF	TGCAGTGCTGGGGCGAACACTGAAGCTTTCTTT
NA	TRBV4-3	TRBJ2-3	NA	14	CASSHDRLTDTQYF	TGCGCCAGCAGCCATGACAGGCTCACAGATACGCAGTATTTT
few	TRBV5-4	TRBJ1-2	TRBD1	14	CASSRDRDNYGYTF	TGTGCCAGCAGCAGAGACAGGGATAACTATGGCTACACCTTC
NA	TRBV27	TRBJ2-7	NA	14	CASSPYRDPYEQYF	TGTGCCAGCAGCCCCTACCGGGACCCCTACGAGCAGTACTTC
once	TRBV2	TRBJ2-4	NA	12	CATSVAKNIQYF	TGTGCCACCAGCGTAGCCAAAAACATTCAGTACTTC
NA	TRBV21-1	TRBJ2-2	NA	14	CAGPGVGNTGELFF	TGTGCCGGGCCAGGTGTGGGGAACACCGGGGAGCTGTTTTTT
NA	TRBV7-2	TRBJ2-3	TRBD1	15	CASSWVQGNSDTQYF	TGTGCCAGCAGCTGGGTACAGGGGAATTCAGATACGCAGTATTTT
NA	TRBV19	TRBJ2-2	TRBD2	15	CAISKGLASTGELFF	TGTGCCATCTCAAAGGGACTAGCGAGCACCGGGGAGCTGTTTTTT
NA	TRBV5-1	TRBJ1-3	TRBD1	24	CASSLTRTGGSLLGPATSGNTIYF	TGCGCCAGCAGCTTGACAAGGACAGGGGGCTCTCTCTTAGGGCCCGCAACCTCTGGAAACACCATATATTTT